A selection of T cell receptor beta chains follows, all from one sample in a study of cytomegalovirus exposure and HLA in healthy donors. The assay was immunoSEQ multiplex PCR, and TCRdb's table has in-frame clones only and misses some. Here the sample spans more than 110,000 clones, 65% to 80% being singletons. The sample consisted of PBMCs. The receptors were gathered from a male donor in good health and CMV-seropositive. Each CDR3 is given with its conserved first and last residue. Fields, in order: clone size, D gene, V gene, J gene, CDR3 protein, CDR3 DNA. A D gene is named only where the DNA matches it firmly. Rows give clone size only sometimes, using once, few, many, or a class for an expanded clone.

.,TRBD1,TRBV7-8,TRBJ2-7,CASRRTGTGGYEQYF,TGTGCCAGCAGACGAACCGGGACAGGGGGCTACGAGCAGTACTTC
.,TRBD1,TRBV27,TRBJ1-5,CASSSDRESQPQHF,TGTGCCAGCAGCTCCGACAGGGAAAGCCAGCCCCAGCATTTT
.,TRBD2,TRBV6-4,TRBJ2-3,CASSDSSSGSTDTQYF,TGTGCCAGCAGTGACTCTTCTAGCGGGAGCACAGATACGCAGTATTTT
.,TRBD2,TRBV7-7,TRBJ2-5,CASSPGLAGRQETQYF,TGTGCTAGCAGCCCCGGACTAGCGGGACGCCAAGAGACCCAGTACTTC
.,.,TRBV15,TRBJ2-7,CATSRVPVPYEQYF,TGTGCCACCAGCAGAGTTCCGGTTCCTTACGAGCAGTACTTC
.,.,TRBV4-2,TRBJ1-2,CASSQGGLGGGHNYGYTF,TGTGCCAGCAGCCAAGGAGGGCTGGGAGGAGGGCATAACTATGGCTACACCTTC
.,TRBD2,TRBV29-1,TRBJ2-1,CSVPYLSSGTSASSYNEQFF,TGCAGCGTTCCCTACCTCTCTTCCGGGACTAGCGCCAGCTCCTACAATGAGCAGTTCTTC
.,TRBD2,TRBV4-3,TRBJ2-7,CASSRGSGTSYEQYF,TGCGCCAGCAGCCGAGGTAGCGGGACCTCCTACGAGCAGTACTTC
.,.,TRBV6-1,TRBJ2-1,CASTTLPNEQFF,TGTGCCAGCACCACTCTCCCAAATGAGCAGTTCTTC
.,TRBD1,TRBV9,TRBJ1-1,CASSPTGGVDSTEAFF,TGTGCCAGCAGCCCGACAGGGGGAGTGGATTCCACTGAAGCTTTCTTT
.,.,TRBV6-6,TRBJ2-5,CASITGVGGTSETQYF,TGTGCCAGCATTACAGGGGTTGGCGGGACTTCAGAGACCCAGTACTTC
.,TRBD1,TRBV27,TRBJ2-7,CASSLGTASYEQYF,TGTGCCAGCAGTTTAGGGACAGCATCCTACGAGCAGTACTTC
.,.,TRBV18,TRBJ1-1,CASSPGQNTEAFF,TGTGCCAGCTCACCAGGGCAGAACACTGAAGCTTTCTTT
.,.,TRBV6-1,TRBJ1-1,CASSETRNRFMNTEAFF,TGTGCCAGCAGTGAAACGAGGAACAGGTTCATGAACACTGAGGCTTTCTTT
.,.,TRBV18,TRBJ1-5,CASSASGTKLNQPQHF,TGTGCCAGCTCAGCTTCCGGGACAAAGTTGAATCAGCCCCAGCATTTT
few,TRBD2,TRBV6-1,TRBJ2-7,CASSEIPSGEQYF,TGTGCCAGCAGTGAAATCCCTAGCGGCGAGCAGTACTTC
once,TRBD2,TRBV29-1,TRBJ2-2,CSVSTSGSSNTGELFF,TGCAGCGTTTCGACTAGCGGGAGCTCGAACACCGGGGAGCTGTTTTTT
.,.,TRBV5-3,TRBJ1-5,CARSWALWNQPQHF,TGTGCCAGAAGCTGGGCGTTATGGAATCAGCCCCAGCATTTT
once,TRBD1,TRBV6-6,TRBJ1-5,CASSHGQGAFQPQHF,TGTGCCAGCAGTCACGGACAGGGGGCTTTTCAGCCCCAGCATTTT
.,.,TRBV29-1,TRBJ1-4,CSVVGLSNEKLFF,TGCAGCGTTGTGGGCCTATCTAATGAAAAACTGTTTTTT
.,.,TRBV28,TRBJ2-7,CASRSVMTGDEQYF,TGTGCCAGCAGGTCGGTAATGACGGGAGACGAGCAGTACTTC
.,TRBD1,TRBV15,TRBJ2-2,CATSRDRGTGARWELFF,TGTGCCACCAGCAGAGATCGTGGGACAGGGGCGCGGTGGGAGCTGTTTTTT
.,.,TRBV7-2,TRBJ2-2,CASSLIWRSIAGELFF,TGTGCCAGCAGCTTAATCTGGCGGTCGATCGCCGGGGAGCTGTTTTTT
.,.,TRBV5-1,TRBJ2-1,CASSLVATHYNEQFF,TGCGCCAGCAGCTTGGTAGCGACGCACTACAATGAGCAGTTCTTC
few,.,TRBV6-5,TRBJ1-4,CASSYSPGGVGEKLFF,TGTGCCAGCAGTTACTCCCCGGGGGGGGTGGGTGAAAAACTGTTTTTT
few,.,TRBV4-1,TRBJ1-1,CASSLSTGNTEAFF,TGCGCCAGCAGCCTATCGACAGGGAACACTGAAGCTTTCTTT
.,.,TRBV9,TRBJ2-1,CASSVDRTLSYNEQFF,TGTGCCAGCAGCGTAGACAGGACATTGTCCTACAATGAGCAGTTCTTC
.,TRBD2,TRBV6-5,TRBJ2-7,CASSWGLYYEQYF,TGTGCCAGCAGCTGGGGACTATACTACGAGCAGTACTTC
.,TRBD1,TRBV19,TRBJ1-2,CASSIARGQGGYGYTF,TGTGCCAGTAGTATAGCGAGAGGACAGGGAGGCTATGGCTACACCTTC
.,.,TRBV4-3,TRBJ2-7,CASSQYAGGSSYEQYF,TGCGCCAGCAGCCAGTATGCGGGTGGGAGCTCCTACGAGCAGTACTTC
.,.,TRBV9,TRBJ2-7,CASSVGSTPYEQYF,TGTGCCAGCAGCGTAGGAAGCACTCCCTACGAGCAGTACTTC
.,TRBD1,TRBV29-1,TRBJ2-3,CSVELEAGFGTADTQYF,TGCAGCGTTGAATTGGAAGCCGGTTTCGGGACAGCAGATACGCAGTATTTT
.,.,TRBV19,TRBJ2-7,CASSIDTDSYEQYF,TGTGCCAGTAGTATAGATACAGACTCCTACGAGCAGTACTTC
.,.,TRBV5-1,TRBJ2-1,CASSFQGLGNEQFF,TGCGCCAGCAGCTTCCAGGGGCTGGGGAATGAGCAGTTCTTC
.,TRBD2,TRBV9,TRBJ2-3,CASSAHPFGRATDTQYF,TGTGCCAGCAGCGCACACCCTTTCGGGAGGGCCACAGATACGCAGTATTTT
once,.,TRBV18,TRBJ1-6,CASSQDTGLNSPLHF,TGTGCCAGCTCACAGGACACAGGGCTTAATTCACCCCTCCACTTT
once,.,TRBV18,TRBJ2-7,CASSPGFRGREQYF,TGTGCCAGCTCACCGGGTTTTCGCGGGCGCGAGCAGTACTTC
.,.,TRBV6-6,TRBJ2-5,CASSRDLQETQYF,TGTGCCAGCAGCAGGGACTTACAAGAGACCCAGTACTTC
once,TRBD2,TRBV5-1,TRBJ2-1,CASSLEGPGLATYNEQFF,TGCGCCAGCAGTTTGGAGGGACCGGGACTAGCGACCTACAATGAGCAGTTCTTC
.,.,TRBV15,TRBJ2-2,CATSRETRWELFF,TGTGCCACCAGCAGAGAGACTAGGTGGGAGCTGTTTTTT
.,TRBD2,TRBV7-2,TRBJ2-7,CASSLLTSGSYEQYF,TGTGCCAGCAGCTTACTCACTAGCGGCTCCTACGAGCAGTACTTC
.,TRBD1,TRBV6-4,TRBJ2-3,CASSDIPGQGTDTQYF,TGTGCCAGCAGTGACATCCCCGGACAGGGAACAGATACGCAGTATTTT
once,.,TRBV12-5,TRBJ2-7,CASGLVHPGKRTDYEQYF,TGTGCTAGTGGTTTGGTCCACCCGGGGAAACGGACAGACTACGAGCAGTACTTC